This T cell receptor beta chain originates from a study of cytomegalovirus exposure and HLA in healthy donors. Study overall: There were several hundred genotyped donors. Of these, roughly 82% fell in the genetic ancestry cluster associated with self-reported Caucasian donors. Study findings and constraints: HLA alleles showed associations with 15,000 to 20,000 TCR beta sequences in a later analysis, at a 0.05 false discovery rate. Certain indistinguishable V segments, among them TRBV6-2 and TRBV6-3, were excluded. A prior analysis recorded that most TCR beta V segments were productive about 87% or about 30% of the time.

This clone occurred a few times. What it binds is not known. PCR involved 60 Vbeta and 13 Jbeta primers. Sequenced by immunoSEQ multiplex PCR; TCRdb stores in-frame clones only, minus some. The sample consists of more than 110,000 clones, 70% of them appearing once. CDR1 SNHLY and CDR2 FYNNEI come from the germline V gene. The CDR3 sequence is 13 residues long. With V trimmed by 9 bases and J by 4 bases, 4 bases remained unmatched. The chain joins TRBV2 to TRBJ1-3, with 9 nucleotides matching TRBD1. The material sequenced was PBMCs. This sequence originates from a woman aged 55-70 years in good health and CMV-seropositive. The CDR3 coding sequence is TGTGCCAGAACAGGGGGCGCGGGAAACACCATATATTTT. Encoded protein: CARTGGAGNTIYF.